These T cell receptor beta chains were read from a single sample in a study of shared T cell receptors in the human thymus. TCRdb keeps only in-frame clones here, not all; method: immunoSEQ multiplex PCR. The sample yields some 640,000 clones, over 75% seen once. This sample was also put to use in a study of human thymus T cells.

Sequencing was carried out using thymocytes. The receptor source for this set is a boy younger than two with a congenital heart defect. Both conserved end residues are part of each CDR3. Each record gives: clone size, J gene, V gene, D gene, CDR3 protein, CDR3 DNA. The D gene is left open where the match is weak. Clone size is stated in some rows and not others, as once, few, many or a class when expanded.

>-|TRBJ2-7|TRBV5-4|TRBD1
CASSQTGVGYYEQYF
TGTGCCAGCAGCCAAACAGGGGTCGGGTACTACGAGCAGTACTTC
>-|TRBJ1-2|TRBV29-1|-
CSVEGDFYGYTF
TGCAGCGTTGAGGGGGACTTCTATGGCTACACCTTC
>-|TRBJ2-5|TRBV5-8|TRBD2
CASSLVRWRLALQETQYF
TGTGCCAGCAGCTTGGTGAGGTGGAGACTAGCACTCCAAGAGACCCAGTACTTC
>-|TRBJ2-1|TRBV5-1|-
CASSNAPGHYYNEQFF
TGCGCCAGCAGCAATGCGCCGGGACATTACTACAATGAGCAGTTCTTC
>-|TRBJ2-2|TRBV10-3|TRBD2
CAISDGTSGGQNTGELFF
TGTGCCATCAGTGATGGGACTAGCGGGGGCCAGAACACCGGGGAGCTGTTTTTT
>-|TRBJ2-7|TRBV7-9|-
CASSRGGVYEQYF
TGTGCCAGCAGCAGGGGGGGGGTATACGAGCAGTACTTC
>few|TRBJ1-4|TRBV4-3|TRBD1
CASSQGQGATNEKLFF
TGCGCCAGCAGCCAAGGACAGGGGGCGACTAATGAAAAACTGTTTTTT
>few|TRBJ2-7|TRBV5-1|TRBD1
CASSLTFDRGIYEQYF
TGCGCCAGCAGCTTGACCTTCGACAGGGGGATCTACGAGCAGTACTTC
>few|TRBJ1-3|TRBV29-1|-
CSVEDRGFGNTIYF
TGCAGCGTTGAAGATCGAGGGTTTGGAAACACCATATATTTT
>-|TRBJ1-6|TRBV4-3|TRBD1
CASSPSTGSSYNSPLHF
TGCGCCAGCAGCCCTTCGACAGGGAGCTCCTATAATTCACCCCTCCACTTT
>-|TRBJ2-1|TRBV10-3|TRBD2
CAINRTSGPSDEQFF
TGTGCCATCAACCGGACTAGCGGTCCTTCGGATGAGCAGTTCTTC
>-|TRBJ2-3|TRBV27|-
CASSLGEGKADTQYF
TGTGCCAGCAGCCTCGGTGAGGGTAAAGCGGATACGCAGTATTTT
>-|TRBJ2-7|TRBV7-8|-
CASSLPGHRTLLSYEQYF
TGTGCCAGCAGCTTACCGGGACACCGAACCCTCCTCTCCTACGAGCAGTACTTC
>-|TRBJ2-3|TRBV5-1|TRBD2
CASSTDTSGGCSTQYF
TGCGCCAGCAGCACAGACACTAGCGGGGGGTGCAGTACGCAGTATTTT
>-|TRBJ2-5|TRBV15|TRBD2
CATSRGLAAQETQYF
TGTGCCACCAGCAGAGGACTAGCGGCACAAGAGACCCAGTACTTC
>-|TRBJ2-4|TRBV4-1|TRBD2
CASSHRPIREGGRRVAKNIQYF
TGCGCCAGCAGCCATAGGCCCATCCGGGAGGGGGGAAGGCGGGTAGCCAAAAACATTCAGTACTTC
>-|TRBJ2-1|TRBV9|-
CASSVDRNEQFF
TGTGCCAGCAGCGTAGATCGTAATGAGCAGTTCTTC
>-|TRBJ2-7|TRBV11-2|-
CASSFIRVSSYEQYF
TGTGCCAGCAGCTTCATTCGTGTGAGCTCCTACGAGCAGTACTTC
>-|TRBJ2-1|TRBV12-5|-
CASGLVPEGGNEQFF
TGTGCTAGTGGTTTGGTGCCGGAGGGGGGGAATGAGCAGTTCTTC
>-|TRBJ2-7|TRBV28|-
CASSLGRFTYEQYF
TGTGCCAGCAGTTTAGGGAGGTTTACCTACGAGCAGTACTTC
>-|TRBJ2-1|TRBV5-4|TRBD1
CASSHKPPGQGSYNEQFF
TGTGCCAGCAGCCACAAACCACCGGGACAGGGCTCCTACAATGAGCAGTTCTTC
>-|TRBJ2-2|TRBV15|TRBD1
CATSSDRAQAGELFF
TGTGCCACCAGCAGCGACAGGGCTCAGGCCGGGGAGCTGTTTTTT
>once|TRBJ1-1|TRBV5-6|-
CASSLGEKAFF
TGTGCCAGCAGCCTGGGGGAGAAGGCTTTCTTT
>-|TRBJ2-7|TRBV28|TRBD1
CASSFRQGEYEQYF
TGTGCCAGCAGTTTTAGACAGGGAGAATACGAGCAGTACTTC